The rows below give T cell receptor beta chains drawn from one sample of a study of shared clonotypes between healthy human individuals. Generated by immunoSEQ multiplex PCR, the TCRdb table keeps only in-frame clones and is missing some. The table lists a few hundred thousand clones, roughly 97% of them singletons. The sample taken for sequencing was naive CD4+ T cells sorted from blood. All receptors derive from a woman aged 25-40 years in good health. The CDR3 runs from the conserved cysteine through the conserved F or W. Fields, in order: J gene, D gene, V gene, CDR3 length, clone size, CDR3 protein, CDR3 DNA. The D gene is left open where the match is weak. The size entry is marked missing in some rows and otherwise reads once, few, many or a size class.

j_call: TRBJ2-5
d_call: TRBD2
v_call: TRBV6-6
cdr3_length: 15
clone_size: once
cdr3_aa: CASSWAGGPQETQYF
cdr3_nt: TGTGCCAGCAGTTGGGCGGGAGGGCCCCAAGAGACCCAGTACTTC

j_call: TRBJ2-1
d_call: TRBD2
v_call: TRBV19
cdr3_length: 15
clone_size: .
cdr3_aa: CASSHLADQSNEQFF
cdr3_nt: TGTGCCAGTAGTCACCTAGCGGACCAGTCGAATGAGCAGTTCTTC

j_call: TRBJ1-2
d_call: .
v_call: TRBV27
cdr3_length: 13
clone_size: .
cdr3_aa: CASRPQGVYGYTF
cdr3_nt: TGTGCCAGCAGACCCCAAGGAGTCTATGGCTACACCTTC

j_call: TRBJ2-7
d_call: .
v_call: TRBV6-5
cdr3_length: 14
clone_size: .
cdr3_aa: CASSYRQTYYEQYF
cdr3_nt: TGTGCCAGCAGTTACCGGCAGACCTACTACGAGCAGTACTTC

j_call: TRBJ1-1
d_call: .
v_call: TRBV11-2
cdr3_length: 14
clone_size: .
cdr3_aa: CASSLDRGDTEAFF
cdr3_nt: TGTGCCAGCAGCTTAGACAGGGGCGACACTGAAGCTTTCTTT

j_call: TRBJ1-5
d_call: TRBD1
v_call: TRBV29-1
cdr3_length: 13
clone_size: .
cdr3_aa: CSVGGRGGQPQHF
cdr3_nt: TGCAGCGTTGGAGGCAGGGGGGGACAGCCCCAGCATTTT

j_call: TRBJ1-1
d_call: TRBD1
v_call: TRBV19
cdr3_length: 15
clone_size: .
cdr3_aa: CASTPRTGTNTEAFF
cdr3_nt: TGTGCCAGTACCCCTCGGACAGGGACCAACACTGAAGCTTTCTTT

j_call: TRBJ2-5
d_call: .
v_call: TRBV4-1
cdr3_length: 17
clone_size: once
cdr3_aa: CASSPNLSRRRLETQYF
cdr3_nt: TGCGCCAGCAGCCCTAACCTTTCTAGGAGGAGGTTAGAGACCCAGTACTTC

j_call: TRBJ2-1
d_call: .
v_call: TRBV18
cdr3_length: 12
clone_size: .
cdr3_aa: CASSPFDNEQFF
cdr3_nt: TGTGCCAGCTCACCGTTTGACAATGAGCAGTTCTTC

j_call: TRBJ2-7
d_call: TRBD1
v_call: TRBV6-1
cdr3_length: 16
clone_size: .
cdr3_aa: CASSVNFDRAVYEQYF
cdr3_nt: TGTGCCAGCAGTGTGAACTTCGACAGGGCCGTCTACGAGCAGTACTTC

j_call: TRBJ1-4
d_call: .
v_call: TRBV5-1
cdr3_length: 14
clone_size: .
cdr3_aa: CASSLVGINEKLFF
cdr3_nt: TGCGCCAGCAGCTTGGTGGGCATAAATGAAAAACTGTTTTTT

j_call: TRBJ2-5
d_call: .
v_call: TRBV29-1
cdr3_length: 17
clone_size: once
cdr3_aa: CSVRGGAWFPAQETQYF
cdr3_nt: TGCAGCGTGAGGGGGGGTGCGTGGTTTCCGGCGCAAGAGACCCAGTACTTC

j_call: TRBJ1-2
d_call: TRBD1
v_call: TRBV19
cdr3_length: 15
clone_size: .
cdr3_aa: CASSPGTGYHYGYTF
cdr3_nt: TGTGCCAGTAGTCCTGGGACAGGGTACCACTATGGCTACACCTTC

j_call: TRBJ2-5
d_call: TRBD1
v_call: TRBV28
cdr3_length: 14
clone_size: .
cdr3_aa: CASSMAGTGETQYF
cdr3_nt: TGTGCCAGCAGTATGGCCGGGACAGGGGAGACCCAGTACTTC

j_call: TRBJ2-3
d_call: TRBD2
v_call: TRBV28
cdr3_length: 17
clone_size: .
cdr3_aa: CASSLPLGTSLGDTQYF
cdr3_nt: TGTGCCAGCAGTTTACCCCTCGGGACTAGCCTTGGGGATACGCAGTATTTT

j_call: TRBJ1-2
d_call: .
v_call: TRBV6-1
cdr3_length: 14
clone_size: once
cdr3_aa: CASSEPTEHYGYTF
cdr3_nt: TGTGCCAGCAGTGAACCGACAGAACACTATGGCTACACCTTC

j_call: TRBJ1-1
d_call: .
v_call: TRBV19
cdr3_length: 11
clone_size: .
cdr3_aa: CASSINTEAFF
cdr3_nt: TGTGCCAGTAGTATCAACACTGAAGCTTTTTTT

j_call: TRBJ1-2
d_call: .
v_call: TRBV28
cdr3_length: 17
clone_size: .
cdr3_aa: CASSAPGAPGANYGYTF
cdr3_nt: TGTGCCAGCAGTGCCCCGGGAGCACCGGGGGCTAACTATGGCTACACCTTC

j_call: TRBJ1-4
d_call: TRBD1
v_call: TRBV28
cdr3_length: 14
clone_size: .
cdr3_aa: CASSKGQGGEKLFF
cdr3_nt: TGTGCCAGCAGTAAGGGACAGGGGGGGGAAAAACTGTTTTTT

j_call: TRBJ2-7
d_call: .
v_call: TRBV27
cdr3_length: 13
clone_size: once
cdr3_aa: CASSSRVVGEQYF
cdr3_nt: TGTGCCAGCAGTTCTAGGGTGGTGGGGGAGCAGTACTTC

j_call: TRBJ2-5
d_call: TRBD2
v_call: TRBV28
cdr3_length: 16
clone_size: .
cdr3_aa: CASSLSTSSGQETQYF
cdr3_nt: TGTGCCAGCAGTTTATCTACCTCTAGCGGACAAGAGACCCAGTACTTC

j_call: TRBJ1-2
d_call: TRBD1
v_call: TRBV5-1
cdr3_length: 13
clone_size: .
cdr3_aa: CASSLQGADGYTF
cdr3_nt: TGCGCCAGCAGCTTACAGGGGGCAGATGGCTACACCTTC

j_call: TRBJ1-2
d_call: TRBD1
v_call: TRBV7-2
cdr3_length: 13
clone_size: .
cdr3_aa: CASSLGQGYGYTF
cdr3_nt: TGTGCCAGCAGTCTGGGACAGGGGTATGGCTACACCTTC

j_call: TRBJ1-6
d_call: TRBD1
v_call: TRBV7-9
cdr3_length: 14
clone_size: .
cdr3_aa: CASSLDRGNSPLHF
cdr3_nt: TGTGCCAGCAGCCTGGACAGGGGAAATTCACCCCTCCACTTT

j_call: TRBJ1-1
d_call: .
v_call: TRBV29-1
cdr3_length: 13
clone_size: .
cdr3_aa: CSGKTTMNTEAFF
cdr3_nt: TGCAGCGGAAAGACAACAATGAACACTGAAGCTTTCTTT

j_call: TRBJ2-1
d_call: .
v_call: TRBV5-1
cdr3_length: 14
clone_size: .
cdr3_aa: CASSLARPNNEQFF
cdr3_nt: TGCGCCAGCAGCTTGGCAAGGCCAAACAATGAGCAGTTCTTC

j_call: TRBJ2-5
d_call: .
v_call: TRBV2
cdr3_length: 12
clone_size: .
cdr3_aa: CASSDGFGEQYF
cdr3_nt: TGTGCCAGCAGCGACGGCTTCGGGGAGCAGTACTTC

j_call: TRBJ1-4
d_call: .
v_call: TRBV27
cdr3_length: 14
clone_size: .
cdr3_aa: CATRSGGINEKLFF
cdr3_nt: TGTGCCACCCGGTCGGGAGGAATTAATGAAAAACTGTTTTTT

j_call: TRBJ1-5
d_call: .
v_call: TRBV18
cdr3_length: 13
clone_size: .
cdr3_aa: CASSLWEDQPQHF
cdr3_nt: TGTGCCAGCTCACTTTGGGAGGATCAGCCCCAGCATTTT

j_call: TRBJ1-5
d_call: .
v_call: TRBV7-9
cdr3_length: 15
clone_size: .
cdr3_aa: CASSLSGSSNQPQHF
cdr3_nt: TGTGCCAGCAGCTTATCGGGCTCAAGCAATCAGCCCCAGCATTTT

j_call: TRBJ2-7
d_call: TRBD2
v_call: TRBV18
cdr3_length: 15
clone_size: .
cdr3_aa: CASSAGTSGPYEQYF
cdr3_nt: TGTGCCAGCTCAGCCGGGACTAGCGGACCCTACGAGCAGTACTTC

j_call: TRBJ2-1
d_call: TRBD1
v_call: TRBV10-3
cdr3_length: 18
clone_size: .
cdr3_aa: CAISERTRGRNSYNEQFF
cdr3_nt: TGTGCCATCAGTGAGAGAACCAGGGGGCGAAACTCCTACAATGAGCAGTTCTTC

j_call: TRBJ2-1
d_call: TRBD2
v_call: TRBV28
cdr3_length: 13
clone_size: .
cdr3_aa: CASRLAPNNEQFF
cdr3_nt: TGTGCCAGCCGACTAGCGCCAAACAATGAGCAGTTCTTC

j_call: TRBJ1-4
d_call: .
v_call: TRBV7-6
cdr3_length: 16
clone_size: .
cdr3_aa: CASSSPLKQKHEKLFF
cdr3_nt: TGTGCCAGCAGCTCACCCCTTAAACAGAAGCACGAAAAACTGTTTTTT

j_call: TRBJ1-5
d_call: TRBD1
v_call: TRBV6-5
cdr3_length: 15
clone_size: .
cdr3_aa: CASRRTGGVSQPQHF
cdr3_nt: TGTGCCAGCAGGCGGACAGGGGGTGTGAGTCAGCCCCAGCATTTT

j_call: TRBJ2-7
d_call: TRBD2
v_call: TRBV30
cdr3_length: 14
clone_size: .
cdr3_aa: CAWRGLAGFYEQYF
cdr3_nt: TGTGCCTGGAGGGGACTAGCGGGTTTCTACGAGCAGTACTTC

j_call: TRBJ2-1
d_call: TRBD2
v_call: TRBV27
cdr3_length: 17
clone_size: .
cdr3_aa: CASSYRTSGPSYNEQFF
cdr3_nt: TGTGCCAGCAGTTACCGGACTAGCGGACCCTCCTACAATGAGCAGTTCTTC

j_call: TRBJ2-6
d_call: .
v_call: TRBV2
cdr3_length: 15
clone_size: .
cdr3_aa: CASSDSSTGANVLTF
cdr3_nt: TGTGCCAGCAGCGATTCCAGTACTGGGGCCAACGTCCTGACTTTC

j_call: TRBJ2-5
d_call: .
v_call: TRBV28
cdr3_length: 13
clone_size: .
cdr3_aa: CASNLERDRRQYF
cdr3_nt: TGTGCCAGCAATCTCGAGAGAGACAGAAGGCAGTACTTC

j_call: TRBJ1-5
d_call: .
v_call: TRBV7-9
cdr3_length: 13
clone_size: .
cdr3_aa: CASSDTGSQPQHF
cdr3_nt: TGTGCCAGCAGCGATACGGGAAGTCAGCCCCAGCATTTT

j_call: TRBJ1-2
d_call: TRBD1
v_call: TRBV27
cdr3_length: 15
clone_size: .
cdr3_aa: CASRPRTGEGYGYTF
cdr3_nt: TGTGCCAGCCGCCCCAGGACAGGGGAGGGCTATGGCTACACCTTC

j_call: TRBJ2-7
d_call: TRBD1
v_call: TRBV6-5
cdr3_length: 15
clone_size: .
cdr3_aa: CASSPTRDRGHEQYF
cdr3_nt: TGTGCCAGCAGCCCGACCCGGGACAGGGGCCACGAGCAGTACTTC

j_call: TRBJ1-5
d_call: .
v_call: TRBV27
cdr3_length: 13
clone_size: .
cdr3_aa: CASSSLVNQPQHF
cdr3_nt: TGTGCCAGCAGTTCCCTAGTGAATCAGCCCCAGCATTTT